The 22 T cell receptor beta chains reported below all come from one sample, sequenced in a study of blood T cell repertoires in COVID-19. Sequenced by immunoSEQ multiplex PCR; TCRdb stores in-frame clones only, minus some. This table holds 75,000 to 100,000 clones, around nine tenths found once. Sequencing was done on a sample of peripheral blood. The receptor set was obtained from an elderly woman with acute or convalescent COVID-19.

This clone has only a few counts. The V gene is TRBV12-3 or TRBV12-4, the J gene TRBJ2-2; D is unresolved. CDR3 length equals 12 residues. The germline V and J ends were trimmed by 6 bases and 2 bases, with 4 bases remaining between them. CDR3 sequence reads: CASSTNTGELFF. DNA of the CDR3: TGTGCCAGCAGCACAAACACCGGGGAGCTGTTTTTT.

This clone was picked up a small number of times. The chain is built from TRBV25-1 and TRBJ2-1, with TRBD1 identical over 7 bases. This CDR3 comprises 16 residues. Germline assignment: CDR1 MGHDK and CDR2 SYGVNS. J gave up 5 bases and V 1 base, and 8 bases lay outside the gene matches. In DNA, the CDR3 is TGTGCCAGCAGTGAATCCTTGAGGGGGCCCCACAATGAGCAGTTCTTC. This translates into CASSESLRGPHNEQFF. Looking up the rest from reference TRBV25-1 and TRBJ2-1 gives the full variable domain: EADIYQTPRYLVIGTGKKITLECSQTMGHDKMYWYQQDPGMELHLIHYSYGVNSTEKGDLSSESTVSRIRTEHFPLTLESARPSHTSQYLCASSESLRGPHNEQFFGPGTRLTVL.

This clone came up a few times. The chain recombines TRBV5-1 with TRBJ1-5; 8 nucleotides agree with TRBD1. The CDR3 runs to 14 residues. Germline assignment: CDR1 SGHRS and CDR2 YFSETQ. V lost 2 bases and J lost 5; bases outside the gene matches: 3. For the CDR3, the DNA is TGCGCCAGCAGCTTTACAGGGGGAGATCAGCCCCAGCATTTT. Translated, it gives CASSFTGGDQPQHF.

V is TRBV5-4 and J is TRBJ2-3; 8 nucleotides align to TRBD2. This CDR3 spans 15 amino acids. J gave up 1 base and V 0 bases, and 1 base lay outside the gene matches. Germline V lookup: CDR1 SGHNT, CDR2 YYREEE (reference sequence). CDR3 bases: TGTGCCAGCAGCTTGGTCGGGGGGGGCACAGATACGCAGTATTTT. It is translated as CASSLVGGGTDTQYF.

This chain links TRBV7-2 with TRBJ2-1; 11 bases line up with TRBD1. Germline trimming cut 1 base from V and 10 bases from J; bases unmatched to any gene: 9. Germline lookup yields CDR1 SGHTA and CDR2 FQGNSA. The CDR3 runs 16 residues. The CDR3 bases are TGTGCCAGCAGCTTAGGGGGAGGACAGGGGGCAAGGGAGCAGTTCTTC. Protein sequence: CASSLGGGQGAREQFF.

This chain joins TRBV6-2 or TRBV6-3 and TRBJ2-7; a weak D match, TRBD1 (5 bases). Trimming took off 0 bases at V and 6 bases at J, with 21 bases between the two ends. The CDR3 loop spans 17 amino acids. The germline gives CDR1 MNHEY, CDR2 SVGEGT. The DNA of the CDR3 is TGTGCCAGCAGTTACTCGGTCACGGCAGGGCGGTTACTCGAGCAGTACTTC. Encoded protein: CASSYSVTAGRLLEQYF.

The V call is TRBV27, the J call TRBJ2-3; the match to TRBD1 covers 11 bases. This CDR3 has 15 amino acids. With 4 bases clipped from V and 4 bases from J, the junction kept 4 bases outside the gene matches. CDR1 and CDR2 from the germline V gene are MNHEY and SMNVEV (reference sequence). The CDR3 DNA sequence: TGTGCCAGCAGTTCTCCGGGACAGGGGGCAGATACGCAGTATTTT. Encoded protein: CASSSPGQGADTQYF.

The CDR3, as DNA: TGCGCCAGCAGCTTGGCCGGACCCGGGAATGGAAACACCATATATTTT. It specifies CASSLAGPGNGNTIYF. The gene calls are TRBV5-1 and TRBJ1-3; D gene ambiguous. V lost 0 bases and J 3 bases, leaving 13 bases between the germline ends. The germline CDR1 and CDR2 sequences are SGHRS and YFSETQ. The CDR3 has 16 amino acids.

CDR3 protein: CAALVGDSGANVLTF. The CDR3 DNA reads as TGTGCCGCCCTTGTAGGGGACTCTGGGGCCAACGTCCTGACTTTC. The chain employs TRBV7-9 and TRBJ2-6; D perhaps matches TRBD1 (5 bases). CDR3 size: 15 residues. Germline CDR1 and CDR2: SEHNR and FQNEAQ (reference sequence). The V gene lost 11 bases and the J gene lost 0 bases, with 14 bases spanning the gap. Supplemented by reference TRBV7-9 and TRBJ2-6, the full variable domain reads DTGVSQNPRHKITKRGQNVTFRCDPISEHNRLYWYRQTLGQGPEFLTYFQNEAQLEKSRLLSDRFSAERPKGSFSTLEIQRTEQGDSAMYLCAALVGDSGANVLTFGAGSRLTVL.

The rearrangement joins TRBV6-6 to TRBJ1-5; no definite D call. V gave up 7 bases and J gave up 1 base, with 11 bases separating them. Germline V gene lookup returns CDR1 MNHNY and CDR2 SVGAGI (reference sequence). The CDR3 is 14 residues long. The CDR3 reads CASTIGVSNQPQHF. The CDR3 DNA sequence: TGTGCCAGCACCATAGGAGTAAGCAATCAGCCCCAGCATTTT.

V usage is TRBV6-5 and J usage is TRBJ1-2; possibly TRBD1 for D (5 bases). V lost 6 bases, J lost 5 bases, and 13 bases lay in between. Looked up from germline, CDR1 is MNHEY and CDR2 is SVGAGI. This CDR3 contains 13 residues. The CDR3 here is CASRLGEGYGYTF. CDR3 bases: TGTGCCAGCAGGTTGGGGGAGGGGTATGGCTACACCTTC.

This rearrangement joins TRBV5-4 to TRBJ2-2; D might be TRBD2 (5 bases). Germline CDR1 SGHNT, CDR2 YYREEE (reference sequence). V was trimmed by 4 bases and J by 7 bases, leaving 11 bases between them. CDR3 length: 13 amino acids. CDR3 sequence: CASSAVRGGELFF. CDR3 bases: TGTGCCAGCAGCGCAGTACGGGGCGGGGAGCTGTTTTTT.

The rearrangement uses TRBV6-5 and TRBJ2-1; 9 bases fit TRBD1. Germline CDR1 reads MNHEY; CDR2 reads SVGAGI. CDR3 size: 13 residues. V lost 8 bases to trimming and J lost 8 bases; unmatched junction nucleotides: 7. The CDR3 loop reads CASLGTGRDEQFF. DNA of the CDR3: TGTGCCAGCCTCGGGACAGGGCGTGATGAGCAGTTCTTC.

The genes are TRBV7-6 and TRBJ2-7; 8 nucleotides line up with TRBD1. Germline CDR1 SGHVS, CDR2 FNYEAQ. The V segment lost 3 bases and the J segment 5 bases; nucleotides outside the gene matches: 6. The CDR3 covers 14 residues. CDR3 sequence: CASSFRQGSDEQYF. The CDR3 DNA reads TGTGCCAGCAGCTTTAGACAGGGGTCGGACGAGCAGTACTTC. Full variable domain (missing parts from reference TRBV7-6 and TRBJ2-7): GAGVSQSPRYKVTKRGQDVALRCDPISGHVSLYWYRQALGQGPEFLTYFNYEAQQDKSGLPNDRFSAERPEGSISTLTIQRTEQRDSAMYRCASSFRQGSDEQYFGPGTRLTVT.

This clone was recorded only once. The J gene is TRBJ2-2, the V gene TRBV5-6, with D maybe TRBD1 (5 bases). CDR1 is SGHDT, CDR2 YYEEEE, per germline. The CDR3 has 17 amino acids. V gave up 1 base and J gave up 2 bases, with 15 bases separating them. CDR3 sequence: CASSLYGHPANTGELFF. The CDR3 nucleotides read TGTGCCAGCAGCTTGTATGGACATCCCGCTAACACCGGGGAGCTGTTTTTT.

A note on this clone: Other DNA sequences of this sample code for an identical CDR3. J is TRBJ1-2 and V is TRBV18; TRBD1 aligns across 11 bases. This CDR3 has 15 residues. CDR1 and CDR2 (germline): KGHSH, LQKENI. V shed 3 bases, J shed 0 bases, and the junction held 0 bases outside the gene matches. The CDR3 here is CASSPGQGANYGYTF. As DNA, the CDR3 is TGTGCCAGCTCACCGGGACAGGGGGCTAACTATGGCTACACCTTC.

The chain has TRBV30 and TRBJ2-3, with a weak D call TRBD2 (6 bases). The CDR3 length is 12 residues. Germline V gene lookup returns CDR1 GTSNPN and CDR2 SVGIG (reference sequence). Trimming stripped 0 bases from V and 6 bases from J, with 7 bases between. The CDR3 is CAWSVSGDTQYF. CDR3 sequence (DNA): TGTGCCTGGAGTGTAAGCGGGGATACGCAGTATTTT.

This chain uses TRBV7-9 with TRBJ2-3; TRBD1 matches at 8 bases. Germline V gene sequence: CDR1 SEHNR, CDR2 FQNEAQ (reference sequence). This CDR3 comprises 14 residues. Trimming at V came to 6 bases and at J to 5 bases, leaving 7 bases not matched to a gene. The DNA of the CDR3 is TGTGCCAGCAGTCTACAGGGGGTGGGAGATACGCAGTATTTT. It encodes CASSLQGVGDTQYF. The full variable domain, rest sourced from reference TRBV7-9 and TRBJ2-3, is DTGVSQNPRHKITKRGQNVTFRCDPISEHNRLYWYRQTLGQGPEFLTYFQNEAQLEKSRLLSDRFSAERPKGSFSTLEIQRTEQGDSAMYLCASSLQGVGDTQYFGPGTRLTVL.

The chain joins TRBV12-3 or TRBV12-4 to TRBJ2-5; D gene uncertain. The CDR3 has 13 amino acids. V dropped 0 bases and J dropped 1 base, with 3 bases sitting between them. Written as DNA, the CDR3 is TGTGCCAGCAGTTTAGCGCGCCAAGAGACCCAGTACTTC. Amino acid sequence: CASSLARQETQYF.

This chain joins TRBV19 and TRBJ1-1; a weak D match, TRBD1 (6 bases). With 4 bases removed from V and 6 bases from J, the gap between germline ends came to 18 bases. The CDR3 length is 15 residues. Germline CDR1 and CDR2: LNHDA and SQIVND (reference sequence). The CDR3 is CASSRQVGVRAEAFF. CDR3 nucleotides: TGTGCCAGTAGTAGACAGGTGGGGGTGCGCGCTGAAGCTTTCTTT.

The chain employs TRBV28 and TRBJ2-7; 9 positions agree with TRBD2. This CDR3 contains 16 residues. V dropped 7 bases and J dropped 3; count of bases not matched to a gene: 13. CDR1 is MDHEN, CDR2 SYDVKM, per germline. CDR3 DNA sequence: TGTGCCAGCATTAAAAATGGGGCGGGGGGGCACTACGAGCAGTACTTC. This translates into CASIKNGAGGHYEQYF. Variable domain in full (rest from reference TRBV28 and TRBJ2-7): DVKVTQSSRYLVKRTGEKVFLECVQDMDHENMFWYRQDPGLGLRLIYFSYDVKMKEKGDIPEGYSVSREKKERFSLILESASTNQTSMYLCASIKNGAGGHYEQYFGPGTRLTVT.

The V and J genes are TRBV29-1 and TRBJ2-3; 9 bases match TRBD2. The germline CDR1 and CDR2 sequences are SQVTM and ANQGSEA. CDR3 length: 15 residues. The CDR3 sequence: CSAGPAGGGTDTQYF. The CDR3 coding sequence is TGCAGTGCCGGCCCAGCGGGAGGCGGCACAGATACGCAGTATTTT.